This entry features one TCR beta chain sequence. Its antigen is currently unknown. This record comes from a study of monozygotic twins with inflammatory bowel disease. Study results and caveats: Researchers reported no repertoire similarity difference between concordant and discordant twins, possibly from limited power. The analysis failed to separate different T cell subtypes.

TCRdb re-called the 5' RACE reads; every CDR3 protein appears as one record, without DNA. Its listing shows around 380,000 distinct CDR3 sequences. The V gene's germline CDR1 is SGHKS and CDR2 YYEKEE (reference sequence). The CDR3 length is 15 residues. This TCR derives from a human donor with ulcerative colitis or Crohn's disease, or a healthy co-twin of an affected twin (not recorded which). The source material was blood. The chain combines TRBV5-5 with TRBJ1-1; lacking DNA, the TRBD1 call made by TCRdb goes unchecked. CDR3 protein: CASSRIGQEGTEAFF.